These 4 T cell receptor beta chains originate from one sample sequenced in a study of memory CD4+ T cells and cytomegalovirus serostatus. Here immunoSEQ multiplex PCR was the method, and the copy in TCRdb shows in-frame clones only, minus some. The sample consists of around 44,000 clones, less than 80% of them appearing once. Single viable CD3+CD4+CD8-CD45RO+ cells were sorted as the memory CD4+ T cells. The sample consisted of memory CD4+ T cells from blood. Receptor source: an adult in good health and CMV-seronegative.

For this clone: An end of the junction does not agree with germline; a read error may underlie this. The chain has TRBV7-7 and TRBJ2-5, with TRBD1 matching 11 bases. In germline, CDR1 is SSHAT, CDR2 FNYEAQ (reference sequence). This CDR3 region has 17 residues. This chain's CDR3 is CASSLGGTGGSQETQYF. The CDR3 DNA is TGTGCTAGCAGCTTAGGTGGGACAGGGGGGTCCCAAGAGACCCAGTACTTC.

By share of the sample, this clone is medium-sized (0.01 to 0.1%). The V and J genes are TRBV28 and TRBJ2-7; the match to TRBD2 covers 9 bases. The CDR3 runs to 15 residues. V gave up 8 bases and J gave up 1 base; unmatched junction bases: 9. The V gene's germline CDR1 is MDHEN and CDR2 SYDVKM. In DNA, the CDR3 is TGTGCCAGCTCGAGAGTGACTAGCGGATCCTACGAGCAGTACTTC. Protein product: CASSRVTSGSYEQYF.

The rearrangement uses TRBV15 and TRBJ1-1, with 10 bases fitting TRBD1. The CDR3 loop spans 15 amino acids. V gave up 3 bases and J gave up 3 bases; unmatched junction bases: 4. CDR1 is LNHNV, CDR2 YYDKDF, per germline (reference sequence). CDR3 sequence (DNA): TGTGCCACCAGCAGGAGCGGGACAGGGGACACTGAAGCTTTCTTT. Translation: CATSRSGTGDTEAFF.

By sample share, this clone is medium-sized (0.01 to 0.1%). The gene calls are TRBV4-2 and TRBJ1-4; D is undetermined. Germline V lookup: CDR1 LGHNA, CDR2 YNFKEQ. The CDR3 has 15 amino acids. The V gene lost 1 base and the J gene lost 8 bases, with 14 bases spanning the gap. CDR3 bases: TGTGCCAGCAGCCAAGCGGGGTCCGCCTGGGAAAAACTGTTTTTT. This sequence encodes CASSQAGSAWEKLFF.